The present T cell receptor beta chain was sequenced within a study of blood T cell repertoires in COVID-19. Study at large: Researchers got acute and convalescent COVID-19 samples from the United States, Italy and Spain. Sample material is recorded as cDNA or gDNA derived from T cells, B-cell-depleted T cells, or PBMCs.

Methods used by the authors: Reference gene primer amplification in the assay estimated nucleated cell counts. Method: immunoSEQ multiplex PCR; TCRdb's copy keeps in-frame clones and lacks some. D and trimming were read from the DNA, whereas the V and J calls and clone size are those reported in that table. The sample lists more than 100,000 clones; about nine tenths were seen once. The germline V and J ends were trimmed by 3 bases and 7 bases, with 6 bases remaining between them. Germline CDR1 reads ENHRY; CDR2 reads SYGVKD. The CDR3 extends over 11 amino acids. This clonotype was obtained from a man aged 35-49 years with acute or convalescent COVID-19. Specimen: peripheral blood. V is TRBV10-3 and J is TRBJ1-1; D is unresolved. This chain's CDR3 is CAISDRGEAFF. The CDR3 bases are TGTGCCATCAGTGACCGGGGTGAAGCTTTCTTT.